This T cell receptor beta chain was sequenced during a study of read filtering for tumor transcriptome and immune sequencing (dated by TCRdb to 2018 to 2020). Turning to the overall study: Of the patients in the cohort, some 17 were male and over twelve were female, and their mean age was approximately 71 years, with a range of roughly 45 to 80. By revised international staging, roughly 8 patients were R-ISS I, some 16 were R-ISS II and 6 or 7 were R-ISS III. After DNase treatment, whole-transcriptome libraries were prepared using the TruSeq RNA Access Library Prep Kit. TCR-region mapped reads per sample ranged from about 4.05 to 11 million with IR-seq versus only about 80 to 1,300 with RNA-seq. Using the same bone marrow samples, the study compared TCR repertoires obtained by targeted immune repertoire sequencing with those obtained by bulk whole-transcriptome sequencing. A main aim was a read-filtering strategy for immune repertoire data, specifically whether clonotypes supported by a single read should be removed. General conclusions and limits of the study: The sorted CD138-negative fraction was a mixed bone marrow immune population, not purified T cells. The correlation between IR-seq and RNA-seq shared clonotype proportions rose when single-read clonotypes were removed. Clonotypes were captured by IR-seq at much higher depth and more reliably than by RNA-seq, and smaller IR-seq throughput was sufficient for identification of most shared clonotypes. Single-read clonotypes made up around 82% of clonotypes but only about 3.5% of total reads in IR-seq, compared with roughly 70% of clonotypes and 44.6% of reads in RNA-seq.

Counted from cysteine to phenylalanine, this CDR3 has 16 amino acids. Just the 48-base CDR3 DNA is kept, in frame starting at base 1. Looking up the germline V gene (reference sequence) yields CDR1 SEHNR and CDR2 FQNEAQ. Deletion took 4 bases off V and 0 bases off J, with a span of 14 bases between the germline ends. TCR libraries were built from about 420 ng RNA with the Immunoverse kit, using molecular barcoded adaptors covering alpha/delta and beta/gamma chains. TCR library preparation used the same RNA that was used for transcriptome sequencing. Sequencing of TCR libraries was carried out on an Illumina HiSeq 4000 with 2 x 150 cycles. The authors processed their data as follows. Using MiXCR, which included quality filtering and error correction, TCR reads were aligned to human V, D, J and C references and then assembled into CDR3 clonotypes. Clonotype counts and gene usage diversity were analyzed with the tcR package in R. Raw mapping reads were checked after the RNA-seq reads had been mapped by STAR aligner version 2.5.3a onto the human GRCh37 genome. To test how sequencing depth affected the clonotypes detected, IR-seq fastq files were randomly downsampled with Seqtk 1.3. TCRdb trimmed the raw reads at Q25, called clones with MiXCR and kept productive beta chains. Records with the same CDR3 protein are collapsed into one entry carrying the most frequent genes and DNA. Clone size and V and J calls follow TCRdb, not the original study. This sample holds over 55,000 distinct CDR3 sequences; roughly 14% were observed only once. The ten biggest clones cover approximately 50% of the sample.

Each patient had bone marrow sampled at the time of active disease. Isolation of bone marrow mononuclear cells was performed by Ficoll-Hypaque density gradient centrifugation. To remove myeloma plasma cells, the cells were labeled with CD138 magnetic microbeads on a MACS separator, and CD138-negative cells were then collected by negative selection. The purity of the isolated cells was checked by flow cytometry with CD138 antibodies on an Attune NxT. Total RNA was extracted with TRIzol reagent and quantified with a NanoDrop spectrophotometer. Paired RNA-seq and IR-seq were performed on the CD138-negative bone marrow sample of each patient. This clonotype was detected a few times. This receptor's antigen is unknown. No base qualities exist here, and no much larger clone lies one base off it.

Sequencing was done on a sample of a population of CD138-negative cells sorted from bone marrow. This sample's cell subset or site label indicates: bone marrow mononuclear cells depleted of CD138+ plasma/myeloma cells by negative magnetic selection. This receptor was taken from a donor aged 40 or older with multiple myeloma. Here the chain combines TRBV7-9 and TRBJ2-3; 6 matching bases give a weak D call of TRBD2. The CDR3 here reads CASSSQGGPSTDTQYF. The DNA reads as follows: TGTGCCAGCAGCTCCCAGGGAGGTCCAAGCACAGATACGCAGTATTTT.